This TCR beta chain was profiled in a study of blood T cell repertoires in COVID-19. TCRdb's copy holds only in-frame clones and misses some; the assay was immunoSEQ multiplex PCR. The sample records under 300,000 clones, about 90% being singletons. Trimming pared 2 bases from V and 7 bases from J, leaving 14 bases between. The CDR3 sequence is 14 residues long. Germline CDR1 and CDR2: SGHTA and FQGNSA. The chain recombines TRBV7-2 with TRBJ1-1; tentatively, D is TRBD1 (6 bases). Input material: peripheral blood. The TCR comes from a man aged 55 to 70 with acute or convalescent COVID-19. CDR3 nucleotide sequence: TGTGCCAGCAGCTTAAACAGGGAAGGATTTGAAGCTTTCTTT. It is translated as CASSLNREGFEAFF.